The source of this T cell receptor beta chain is a study of T cell repertoires in cytomegalovirus infection. This clonotype was counted many times. From germline, CDR1 is SEHNR and CDR2 FQNEAQ (reference sequence). This CDR3 is 15 amino acids long. Trimming removed 2 bases from V and 5 bases from J; junction bases left unmatched: 8. TCRdb analysed the reads with MiXCR anew, one entry per CDR3 protein. The data hold a few hundred thousand distinct CDR3 sequences, with approximately 22% observed a single time. The chain employs TRBV7-9 and TRBJ2-7, with 8 bases lining up with TRBD1. The specimen sequenced was CD8+ T cells from PBMCs. This receptor was taken from a human donor in good health (CMV status not recorded). Some clones in this sample may be carry-over from other donors' samples. CDR3 in amino acids: CASSLIRDRGHEQYF. CDR3 sequence (DNA): TGTGCCAGCAGCTTAATCCGAGACAGGGGACACGAGCAGTACTTC.